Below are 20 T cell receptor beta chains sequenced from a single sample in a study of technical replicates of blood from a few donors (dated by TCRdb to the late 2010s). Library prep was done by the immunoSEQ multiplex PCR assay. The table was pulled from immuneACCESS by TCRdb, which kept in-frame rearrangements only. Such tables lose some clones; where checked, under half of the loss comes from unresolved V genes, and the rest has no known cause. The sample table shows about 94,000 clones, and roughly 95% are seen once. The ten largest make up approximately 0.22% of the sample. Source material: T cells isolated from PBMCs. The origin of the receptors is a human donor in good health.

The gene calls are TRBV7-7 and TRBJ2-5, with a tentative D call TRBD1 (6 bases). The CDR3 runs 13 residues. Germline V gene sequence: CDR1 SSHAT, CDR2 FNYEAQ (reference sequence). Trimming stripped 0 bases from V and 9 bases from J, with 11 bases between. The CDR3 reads CASSLAIEGAQYF. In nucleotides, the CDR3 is TGTGCCAGCAGCTTAGCGATTGAGGGGGCCCAGTACTTC.

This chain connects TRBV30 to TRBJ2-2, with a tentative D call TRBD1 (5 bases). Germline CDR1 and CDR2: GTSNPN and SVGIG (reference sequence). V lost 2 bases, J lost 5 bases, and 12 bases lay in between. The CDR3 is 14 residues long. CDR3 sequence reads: CAWSKGQTTGELFF. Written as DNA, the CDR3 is TGTGCCTGGAGTAAAGGACAAACAACCGGGGAGCTGTTTTTT.

Written as DNA, the CDR3 is TGCGCCAGCAGCCTCGACAGGGGGCTCATCTATGGCTACACCTTC. Encoded protein: CASSLDRGLIYGYTF. The chain carries TRBV4-1 and TRBJ1-2; TRBD1 matches at 10 bases. Trimming took 4 bases from V and 4 from J; bases not matched to a gene: 6. The CDR3 length is 15 residues. Germline V gene lookup returns CDR1 MGHRA and CDR2 YSYEKL.

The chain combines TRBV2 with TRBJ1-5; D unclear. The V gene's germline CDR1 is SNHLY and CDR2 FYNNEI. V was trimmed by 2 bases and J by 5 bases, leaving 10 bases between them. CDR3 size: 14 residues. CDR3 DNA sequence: TGTGCCAGCAGTGAATCAGGTTTTGATCAGCCCCAGCATTTT. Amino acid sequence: CASSESGFDQPQHF.

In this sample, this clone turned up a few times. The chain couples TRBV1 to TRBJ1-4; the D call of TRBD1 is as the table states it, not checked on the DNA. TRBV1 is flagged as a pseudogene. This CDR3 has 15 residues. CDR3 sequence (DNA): TGCACCAGCAGCCAAGGCCGACAGCCTAATGAAAAACTGTTTTTT. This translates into CTSSQGRQPNEKLFF.

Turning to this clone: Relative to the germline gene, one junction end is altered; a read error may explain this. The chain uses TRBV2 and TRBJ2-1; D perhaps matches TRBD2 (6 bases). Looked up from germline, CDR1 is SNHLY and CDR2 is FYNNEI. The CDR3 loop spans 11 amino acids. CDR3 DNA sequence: TGTGCCAGCAGTCCCAGTCGGGAGCGGTTCTTC. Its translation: CASSPSRERFF.

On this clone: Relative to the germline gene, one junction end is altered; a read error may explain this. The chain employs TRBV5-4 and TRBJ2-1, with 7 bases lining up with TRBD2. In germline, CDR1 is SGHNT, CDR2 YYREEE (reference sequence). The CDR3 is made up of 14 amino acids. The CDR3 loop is CASSLAGGRGTILF. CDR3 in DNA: TGTGCCAGCAGCTTGGCGGGCGGGCGGGGGACGATACTCTTC.

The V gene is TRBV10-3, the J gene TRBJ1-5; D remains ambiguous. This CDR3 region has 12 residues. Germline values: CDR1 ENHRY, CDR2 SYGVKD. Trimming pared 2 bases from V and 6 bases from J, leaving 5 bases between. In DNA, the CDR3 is TGTGCCATCAGTGAGGGGAGTCAGCCCCAGCATTTT. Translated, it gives CAISEGSQPQHF.

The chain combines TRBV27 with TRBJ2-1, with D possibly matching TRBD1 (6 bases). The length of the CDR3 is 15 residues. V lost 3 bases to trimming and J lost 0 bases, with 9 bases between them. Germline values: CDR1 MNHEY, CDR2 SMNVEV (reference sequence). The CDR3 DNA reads TGTGCCAGCAGTTTCCGGGACACCTCCTACAATGAGCAGTTCTTC. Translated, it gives CASSFRDTSYNEQFF.

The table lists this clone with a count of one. The CDR3 reads CASRRRQDSNYGYTF. CDR3 in DNA: TGTGCCAGTAGAAGGCGACAGGACTCTAACTATGGCTACACCTTC. The genes are TRBV19 and TRBJ1-2, with D perhaps matching TRBD1 (6 bases). The CDR3 totals 15 residues. Trimming cost V 6 bases and J 0 bases, with 14 bases left between them. Germline lookup yields CDR1 LNHDA and CDR2 SQIVND (reference sequence).

CDR3 DNA sequence: TGTGCCAGCAGCTTAAATCCAGGGGGAGAACAGCCCCAGCATTTT. Translating gives CASSLNPGGEQPQHF. The genes are TRBV11-2 and TRBJ1-5; 7 bases agree with TRBD1. This CDR3 comprises 15 residues. Germline V CDR1 and CDR2: SGHAT, FQNNGV. After removal of 2 bases from V and 7 bases from J, the junction contained 8 bases not matched to a gene.

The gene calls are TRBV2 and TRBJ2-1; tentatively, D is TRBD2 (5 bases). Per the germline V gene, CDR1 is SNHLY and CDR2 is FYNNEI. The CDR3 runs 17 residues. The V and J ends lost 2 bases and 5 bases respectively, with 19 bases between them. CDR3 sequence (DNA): TGTGCCAGCAGTGAACTACAGCGGAGCCAGCTCGACAATGAGCAGTTCTTC. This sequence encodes CASSELQRSQLDNEQFF.

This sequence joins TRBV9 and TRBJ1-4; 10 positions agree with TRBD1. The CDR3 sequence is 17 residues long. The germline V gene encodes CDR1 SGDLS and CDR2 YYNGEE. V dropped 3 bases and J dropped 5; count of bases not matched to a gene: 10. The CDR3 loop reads CASSAQGQGRVNEKLFF. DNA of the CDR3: TGTGCCAGCAGCGCCCAGGGACAGGGGAGGGTCAATGAAAAACTGTTTTTT.

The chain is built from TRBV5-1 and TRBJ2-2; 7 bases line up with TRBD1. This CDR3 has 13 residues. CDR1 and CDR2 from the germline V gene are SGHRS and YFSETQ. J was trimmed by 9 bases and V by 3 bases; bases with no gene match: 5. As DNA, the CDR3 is TGCGCCAGCAGCTCCCGACAGGGCTGGGAGCTGTTTTTT. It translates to CASSSRQGWELFF.

This chain's CDR3 is CASSQGVGFGYTF. CDR3 nucleotides: TGTGCCAGCAGCCAAGGAGTCGGGTTTGGCTACACCTTC. The J gene is TRBJ1-2, the V gene TRBV14; D is undetermined. Germline lookup yields CDR1 SGHDN and CDR2 FVKESK. V gave up 1 base and J gave up 7 bases, with 10 bases separating them. CDR3 size: 13 residues.

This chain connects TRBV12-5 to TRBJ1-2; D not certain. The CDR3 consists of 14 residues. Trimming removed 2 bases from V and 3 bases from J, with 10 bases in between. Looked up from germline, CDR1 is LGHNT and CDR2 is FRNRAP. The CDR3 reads CASGLTRGYYGYTF. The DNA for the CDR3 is TGTGCTAGTGGTTTGACGCGAGGGTACTATGGCTACACCTTC.

The CDR3 sequence: CSADLPSYGYTF. The CDR3 DNA follows: TGCAGCGCTGACCTACCGTCCTATGGCTACACCTTC. V usage is TRBV29-1 and J usage is TRBJ1-2; no definite D call. This CDR3 contains 12 residues. The germline V and J ends were trimmed by 7 bases and 4 bases, with 13 bases remaining between them. The germline V gene encodes CDR1 SQVTM and CDR2 ANQGSEA.

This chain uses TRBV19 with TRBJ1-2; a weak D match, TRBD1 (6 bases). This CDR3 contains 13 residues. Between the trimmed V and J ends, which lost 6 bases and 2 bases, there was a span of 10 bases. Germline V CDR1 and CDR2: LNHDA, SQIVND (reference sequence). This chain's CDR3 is CASSYTGNYGYTF. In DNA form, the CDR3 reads TGTGCCAGTAGCTATACAGGGAACTATGGCTACACCTTC.

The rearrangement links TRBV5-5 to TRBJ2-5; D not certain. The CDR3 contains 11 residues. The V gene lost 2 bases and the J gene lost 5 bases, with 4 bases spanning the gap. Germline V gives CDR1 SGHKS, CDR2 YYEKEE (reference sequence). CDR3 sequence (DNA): TGTGCCAGCAGCTTCCCGGAGACCCAGTACTTC. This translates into CASSFPETQYF.

In nucleotides, the CDR3 is TGCGCCAGCAGCTTGGACGCGGGGTCGGGAAACACCATATATTTT. It codes for CASSLDAGSGNTIYF. The chain links TRBV5-1 to TRBJ1-3, with no clear D. The CDR3 consists of 15 residues. Per germline, CDR1 SGHRS and CDR2 YFSETQ. V gave up 0 bases and J gave up 4 bases, with 11 bases separating them.